Below, one T cell receptor beta chain is given with its context. Categorization into cohorts depended on clinical history that participants reported. Two negative PCRs, clearance, or symptom resolution were required of recovered Cohort 3 donors. These data originate in a study of blood T cell repertoires in COVID-19. As for the study in general: Donors in the United States, Italy and Spain gave samples during acute or convalescent COVID-19.

Germline loops: CDR1 SGHVS, CDR2 FQNEAQ. CDR3 size: 16 residues. The germline V and J ends were trimmed by 0 bases and 4 bases, with 15 bases remaining between them. Clones were read by immunoSEQ multiplex PCR, and TCRdb kept only the in-frame ones, dropping some. The sample includes 350,000 to 400,000 clones, 85% to 90% seen only once; the top ten take about 1%. This sequence originates from a man between 18 and 35 years old who had recovered from COVID-19. The V call is TRBV7-8, the J call TRBJ1-2; D is ambiguous. The specimen was PBMCs or T cells enriched from blood (not recorded which). CDR3 residues: CASSLASRGWGYGYTF. Written as DNA, the CDR3 is TGTGCCAGCAGCTTAGCTTCCCGGGGATGGGGCTATGGCTACACCTTC. Full variable domain (missing parts from reference TRBV7-8 and TRBJ1-2): GAGVSQSPRYKVAKRGQDVALRCDPISGHVSLFWYQQALGQGPEFLTYFQNEAQLDKSGLPSDRFFAERPEGSVSTLKIQRTQQEDSAVYLCASSLASRGWGYGYTFGSGTRLTVV.